The clone carrying this TCR beta chain was seen ten or more times. Its antigen is not identified. This sample is part of a study of T cells in Graves' hyperthyroidism and ophthalmopathy. General study findings and limits: Ophthalmopathy stood apart from stable hyperthyroidism in a 13 V-J model.

This CDR3 has 14 amino acids. V lost 4 bases to trimming and J lost 4 bases, with 11 bases between them. Germline V lookup: CDR1 SGHTA, CDR2 FQGNSA. Researchers took RNA transcripts and amplified the TCR beta CDR3 regions from them. An initial round of RT-PCR targeting the TCR CDR3 relied on the HTBI primer set. TCRdb re-called the multiplex PCR reads with MiXCR, one entry per CDR3 protein. Seen here are about 300,000 distinct CDR3 sequences, 16% observed once, and the top ten hold approximately 35%. Exclusion of a patient resulted from uncontrolled infection, other autoimmune disease, pregnancy or lactation.

The chain carries TRBV7-2 and TRBJ2-1; tentatively, D is TRBD1 (6 bases). This sequence originates from a man between 25 and 39 years old with Graves' hyperthyroidism. Sequenced material: blood. The CDR3 nucleotides read TGTGCCAGCAGCTCCTTCGGACAGTACAATGAGCAGTTCTTC. Amino acid sequence: CASSSFGQYNEQFF.